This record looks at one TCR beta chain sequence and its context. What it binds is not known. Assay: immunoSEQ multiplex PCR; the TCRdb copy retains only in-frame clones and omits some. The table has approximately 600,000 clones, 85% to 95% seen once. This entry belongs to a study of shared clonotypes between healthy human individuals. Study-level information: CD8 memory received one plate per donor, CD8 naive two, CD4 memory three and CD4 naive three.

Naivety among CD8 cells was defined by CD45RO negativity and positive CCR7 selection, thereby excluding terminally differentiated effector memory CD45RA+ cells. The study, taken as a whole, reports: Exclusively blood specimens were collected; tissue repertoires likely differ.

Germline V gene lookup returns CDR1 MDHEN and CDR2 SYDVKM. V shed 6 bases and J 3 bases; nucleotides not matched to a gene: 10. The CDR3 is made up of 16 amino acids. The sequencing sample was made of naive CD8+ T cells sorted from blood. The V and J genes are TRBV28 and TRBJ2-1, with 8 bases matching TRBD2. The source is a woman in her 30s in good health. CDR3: CASSSLAERNYNEQFF. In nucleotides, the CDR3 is TGTGCCAGCAGCTCACTAGCGGAACGTAACTACAATGAGCAGTTCTTC.